Below are 29 T cell receptor beta chains sequenced from a single sample in a study of T cells in women clearing cervical HPV infection. The data were produced by immunoSEQ multiplex PCR, yet TCRdb's version contains in-frame clones alone and is incomplete. The listing records roughly 36,000 clones. Sequencing input: blood buffy coat. Receptors originate from a woman between 18 and 75 years old with a cervical HPV16 infection that either progressed to CIN3+ or cleared (not recorded which).

To note about this clone: The CDR3 end falls 3 residues outside the read, so it is completed with the germline J gene. The chain uses TRBV6-1 and TRBJ1-1, with D maybe TRBD1 (6 bases). V was trimmed by 3 bases and J by 5 bases, leaving 10 bases between them. Germline loops: CDR1 MNHNS, CDR2 SASEGT. There are 13 residues in the CDR3. CDR3 in amino acids: CASSEEGETEAFF. The CDR3 bases that were read are TGTGCCAGCAGTGAGGAGGGGGAAACTGAA.

To note about this clone: The sequenced fragment ends 3 residues before the CDR3 boundary, so the rest is inferred from the germline J gene. This chain links TRBV7-2 with TRBJ2-7; TRBD2 aligns across 11 bases. V shed 3 bases and J 3 bases; nucleotides not matched to a gene: 4. The CDR3 has 15 residues. Germline CDR1 and CDR2: SGHTA and FQGNSA. The part of the CDR3 DNA that was read is TGTGCCAGCAGCTTCCACGGACTAGCGGGCTACGAG. Its protein product is CASSFHGLAGYE. The full CDR3 reads CASSFHGLAGYEQYF. The variable domain in full, with the rest retrieved from reference TRBV7-2 and TRBJ2-7, is GAGVSQSPSNKVTEKGKDVELRCDPISGHTALYWYRQSLGQGLEFLIYFQGNSAPDKSGLPSDRFSAERTGGSVSTLTIQRTQQEDSAVYLCASSFHGLAGYEQYFGPGTRLTVT.

Concerning this clone: The CDR3 end is not reached by the read, which stops 3 residues before it; the germline J gene fills it in. This chain joins TRBV10-3 and TRBJ2-5; D is unresolved. The CDR3 sequence is 13 residues long. V shed 4 bases and J shed 3 bases, with 9 bases lying between them. The germline V gene encodes CDR1 ENHRY and CDR2 SYGVKD. The CDR3 sequence is CAISGTAEETQYF. Incomplete CDR3 DNA: TGTGCCATCAGTGGTACAGCCGAAGAGACC.

The CDR3 bases that were read are TGTGCCAGTAGTATAGATCGGGGTGTCGTCAATGAG. Its translation is CASSIDRGVVNE. The CDR3 reads in full as CASSIDRGVVNEQFF. This chain connects TRBV19 to TRBJ2-1; possibly TRBD2 for D (5 bases). The sequence runs out 3 residues before the end of the CDR3; the remainder is reconstructed from the germline J gene. This CDR3 comprises 15 residues. With 0 bases removed from V and 6 bases from J, the gap between germline ends came to 12 bases. From germline, CDR1 is LNHDA and CDR2 SQIVND (reference sequence).

Worth noting for this clone: The read terminates 3 residues before the CDR3 end, so the remaining end is supplied by the germline J gene. The rearrangement links TRBV5-1 to TRBJ1-5; D might be TRBD1 (6 bases). The CDR3 has 19 residues. Germline lookup yields CDR1 SGHRS and CDR2 YFSETQ. Trimming removed 6 bases from V and 2 bases from J, with 27 bases in between. CDR3 region: CASTHTGESGDPGNQPQHF. Incomplete CDR3 DNA: TGCGCCAGCACCCATACTGGAGAATCAGGGGATCCGGGCAATCAGCCC. Looking up the rest from reference TRBV5-1 and TRBJ1-5 gives the full variable domain: KAGVTQTPRYLIKTRGQQVTLSCSPISGHRSVSWYQQTPGQGLQFLFEYFSETQRNKGNFPGRFSGRQFSNSRSEMNVSTLELGDSALYLCASTHTGESGDPGNQPQHFGDGTRLSIL.

On this clone itself: The read stops 3 residues short of the end of the CDR3; the missing end is completed from the germline J gene. The genes are TRBV20-1 and TRBJ1-3; the D gene is possibly TRBD1 (5 bases). Trimming removed 6 bases from V and 8 bases from J, with 17 bases in between. The CDR3 spans 13 residues. Germline V gives CDR1 DFQATT, CDR2 SNEGSKA (reference sequence). The part of the CDR3 DNA that was read is TGCAGTGCCGAAAGGGGCAGGAGATACACC. Protein: CSAERGRRYT. The whole CDR3 sequence reads CSAERGRRYTIYF.

Concerning this clone itself: With the read ending 3 residues before the CDR3 end, the germline J gene is used to fill in that end. The chain links TRBV5-1 to TRBJ2-7; D uncertain. V dropped 1 base and J dropped 4 bases, with 9 bases sitting between them. Germline CDR1 SGHRS, CDR2 YFSETQ. This CDR3 is 13 amino acids long. The covered CDR3 bases are TGCGCCAGCAGCTTGTCACAGCCTTACGAG. This codes for CASSLSQPYE. The full CDR3 is CASSLSQPYEQYF.

On this clone itself: The CDR3 extends 3 residues past the end of the read, so its final part is completed from the germline J gene. The gene calls are TRBV2 and TRBJ1-5, with no clear D. The CDR3 is made up of 14 amino acids. Germline V gene sequence: CDR1 SNHLY, CDR2 FYNNEI. Trimming cost V 9 bases and J 3 bases, with 15 bases left between them. The DNA read from the CDR3 is TGTGCCAGTGTTGGAGACACCCTCAATCAGCCC. This codes for CASVGDTLNQP. The full-length CDR3 reads as CASVGDTLNQPQHF.

In the case of this clone: The DNA ends 3 residues before the CDR3 does, and the rest of the CDR3 is filled in from the germline J gene. This sequence joins TRBV18 and TRBJ2-7; 7 bases match TRBD1. From germline, CDR1 is KGHSH and CDR2 LQKENI. The ends lost 8 bases at V and 3 bases at J; junction bases unmatched: 10. This CDR3 is 14 amino acids long. The DNA read from the CDR3 is TGTGCCAGCCCCCCCGACGACAGGGTCTACGAG. Translation gives CASPPDDRVYE. The complete CDR3 reads CASPPDDRVYEQYF.

As to this clone: The sequenced fragment ends 3 residues before the CDR3 boundary, so the rest is inferred from the germline J gene. V is TRBV7-9 and J is TRBJ1-2; 7 bases map to TRBD1. The CDR3 has 14 amino acids. The germline CDR1 and CDR2 sequences are SEHNR and FQNEAQ (reference sequence). The sequenced CDR3 bases are TGTGCCAGCAGCCGACAGGGATTAGGGAGTCTC. This translates into CASSRQGLGSL. The complete CDR3 reads CASSRQGLGSLYTF.

On this clone: The read stops 3 residues short of the end of the CDR3; the missing end is completed from the germline J gene. The chain carries TRBV14 and TRBJ2-7; D call uncertain. Trimming took 2 bases from V and 2 from J, leaving 10 bases between them. CDR3 length: 14 amino acids. Looked up from germline, CDR1 is SGHDN and CDR2 is FVKESK. The CDR3 bases that were read are TGTGCCAGCAGCCAACTAGGTTACCCCTACGAG. Translating gives CASSQLGYPYE. The full CDR3 protein reads CASSQLGYPYEQYF.

As for this clone: The missing CDR3 end, 3 residues past where the read stops, is filled in from the germline J gene. The chain has TRBV2 and TRBJ2-3, with 10 nucleotides matching TRBD2. The CDR3 covers 17 residues. From germline, CDR1 is SNHLY and CDR2 FYNNEI. J gave up 2 bases and V 3 bases, and 8 bases lay outside the gene matches. The CDR3 DNA, read in part, is TGTGCCAGCAGTGATGGGGCTAGCGGGGGCCCCACAGATACG. This translates into CASSDGASGGPTDT. The full CDR3 sequence reads CASSDGASGGPTDTQYF.

Regarding this clone: The DNA ends 3 residues before the CDR3 does, and the rest of the CDR3 is filled in from the germline J gene. The chain recombines TRBV10-1 with TRBJ1-6, with TRBD1 matching 10 bases. This CDR3 is built from 16 residues. CDR1 and CDR2 (germline): WNHNN, SYGVQD (reference sequence). Trimming took 8 bases from V and 6 from J; bases not matched to a gene: 10. CDR3 sequence reads: CASLGTGQGFNSPLHF. The CDR3 DNA, read in part, is TGCGCCAGCCTCGGAACGGGACAGGGGTTTAATTCACCC.

About this clone itself: With the read ending 3 residues before the CDR3 end, the germline J gene is used to fill in that end. The chain couples TRBV5-4 to TRBJ2-5; 7 bases are a match to TRBD1. The germline CDR1 and CDR2 sequences are SGHNT and YYREEE (reference sequence). The junction had 5 bases not matched to a gene; V was cut back by 5 bases and J by 4 bases. The CDR3 runs to 13 residues. The DNA read from the CDR3 is TGTGCCAGCAGTCAAGGGGGCGGAGAGACC. Protein: CASSQGGGET. Given in full, the CDR3 is CASSQGGGETQYF.

Regarding this clone: The read halts 3 residues ahead of the CDR3 end, with the missing end drawn from the germline J gene. The J gene is TRBJ2-1, the V gene TRBV7-6; possible D gene TRBD2, 5 bases. V was pared by 1 base and J by 3 bases, with 16 bases between. This CDR3 is 17 amino acids long. Germline CDR1 and CDR2: SGHVS and FNYEAQ. The CDR3 here is CASSLEPGYLSYNEQFF. CDR3 DNA (partial): TGTGCCAGCAGCTTAGAACCGGGGTACTTGAGCTACAATGAG.

Remarks on this clone: Read sequence stops 3 residues before the CDR3 end, and the germline J gene provides the missing end. The chain links TRBV5-1 to TRBJ2-2; no clear D gene. Germline V lookup: CDR1 SGHRS, CDR2 YFSETQ. Between the trimmed V and J ends, which lost 2 bases and 7 bases, there was a span of 6 bases. There are 12 residues in the CDR3. The sequenced CDR3 bases are TGCGCCAGCAGCTTAGGGCGCGGGGAG. Translating gives CASSLGRGE. In full, the CDR3 is CASSLGRGELFF.

Concerning this clone itself: Read sequence stops 3 residues before the CDR3 end, and the germline J gene provides the missing end. The chain employs TRBV9 and TRBJ2-4, with D maybe TRBD2 (6 bases). Trimming removed 0 bases at V and 5 bases at J, with 18 bases between. Germline assignment: CDR1 SGDLS and CDR2 YYNGEE. The CDR3 is made up of 17 amino acids. Partial CDR3 DNA: TGTGCCAGCAGCGTAGGTAGCGGACCACCAATTCAAAACATT. Translated: CASSVGSGPPIQNI. The entire CDR3 protein is CASSVGSGPPIQNIQYF.

The CDR3 DNA, read in part, is TGTGCCAGTAGGGACAGGGGTGACAACGAG. The encoded protein is CASRDRGDNE. The whole CDR3 protein is CASRDRGDNEQYF. The chain uses TRBV19 and TRBJ2-7; 9 nucleotides match TRBD1. Read coverage stops 3 residues before the CDR3 terminus; the germline J gene supplies the remainder. This CDR3 contains 13 residues. Germline trimming cut 6 bases from V and 5 bases from J; bases unmatched to any gene: 5. The germline V gene encodes CDR1 LNHDA and CDR2 SQIVND (reference sequence).

A note on this clone: The CDR3 end lies 3 residues beyond the end of the read and is filled in from the germline J gene. This sequence joins TRBV5-1 and TRBJ1-6; D call uncertain. Trimming cost V 5 bases and J 4 bases, with 16 bases left between them. The germline gives CDR1 SGHRS, CDR2 YFSETQ. There are 16 residues in the CDR3. The DNA read from the CDR3 is TGCGCCAGCAGAATGGACTCATCTCTTTATAATTCACCC. Translation gives CASRMDSSLYNSP. From start to end, the CDR3 is CASRMDSSLYNSPLHF.

CDR3 sequence reads: CARNIGGTGVYDYTF. The sequenced CDR3 bases are TGTGCCAGAAATATCGGTGGGACAGGGGTATACGAC. The rearrangement links TRBV19 to TRBJ1-2, with TRBD1 identical over 10 bases. The read gets to within 3 residues of the CDR3 end, and the germline J gene fills in the rest. Looked up from germline, CDR1 is LNHDA and CDR2 is SQIVND (reference sequence). The CDR3 is made up of 15 amino acids.

Turning to this clone: With the read ending 3 residues before the CDR3 end, the germline J gene is used to fill in that end. This chain uses TRBV10-1 with TRBJ2-3; D is possibly TRBD1 (6 bases). V was pared by 4 bases and J by 2 bases, with 13 bases between. CDR1 and CDR2 (germline): WNHNN, SYGVQD (reference sequence). The CDR3 has 15 amino acids. The covered CDR3 bases are TGCGCCAGCAGTGTTGGGACACAACTCACAGATACG. This codes for CASSVGTQLTDT. The whole CDR3 is CASSVGTQLTDTQYF.

As concerns this clone: The observed sequence ends 3 residues before the CDR3 terminus, with the missing tail filled in from the germline J gene. V gene TRBV5-6 combines with J gene TRBJ1-5; 8 bases map to TRBD1. Germline loops: CDR1 SGHDT, CDR2 YYEEEE. The length of the CDR3 is 15 residues. Germline trimming cut 4 bases from V and 3 bases from J; bases unmatched to any gene: 6. Here the CDR3 reads CASSRQGYINQPQHF. CDR3 DNA (partial): TGTGCCAGCAGCCGACAGGGGTACATCAATCAGCCC.

A note on this clone: The observed sequence ends 3 residues before the CDR3 terminus, with the missing tail filled in from the germline J gene. The chain is built from TRBV2 and TRBJ2-2; a weak D match, TRBD2 (6 bases). In germline, CDR1 is SNHLY, CDR2 FYNNEI. V lost 3 bases, J lost 2 bases, and 10 bases lay in between. The CDR3 extends over 15 amino acids. The CDR3: CASSEGGLNTGELFF. The DNA read from the CDR3 is TGTGCCAGCAGTGAGGGGGGACTCAACACCGGGGAG.

A word on this clone: The CDR3 is cut off 3 residues early in the read; its end comes from the germline J gene. This chain links TRBV16 with TRBJ2-7, with a tentative D call TRBD1 (6 bases). Trimming took 4 bases from V and 5 from J, leaving 15 bases between them. The CDR3 is 14 residues long. Germline lookup yields CDR1 KGHSY and CDR2 FQNENV. CDR3: CASSLSGQSHEQYF. CDR3 DNA, as far as it was read: TGTGCCAGCAGCCTCTCGGGACAATCCCACGAG.

CDR3 sequence reads: CASKPGTFSKVSNQPQHF. The sequenced part of the CDR3 DNA is TGTGCCAGTAAGCCCGGGACATTCTCAAAAGTGAGCAATCAGCCC. This rearrangement joins TRBV19 to TRBJ1-5; a possible D gene is TRBD1 (6 bases). The CDR3 end lies 3 residues beyond the end of the read and is filled in from the germline J gene. V dropped 7 bases and J dropped 1 base, with 23 bases sitting between them. This CDR3 is built from 18 residues. Germline V CDR1 and CDR2: LNHDA, SQIVND (reference sequence).

Worth noting for this clone: Read sequence stops 3 residues before the CDR3 end, and the germline J gene provides the missing end. The rearrangement joins TRBV5-1 to TRBJ1-2, with D uncertain. The CDR3 loop spans 14 amino acids. The V end was cut by 4 bases, the J end by 3 bases, with 13 bases between. Germline CDR1 and CDR2: SGHRS and YFSETQ. CDR3 DNA, as far as it was read: TGCGCCAGCAGCGCTGGCGGGATCGACTATGGC. Amino acid sequence: CASSAGGIDYG. The full CDR3 reads CASSAGGIDYGYTF.

Concerning this clone itself: The CDR3 goes on 3 residues after the read ends, and that part is filled in from the germline J gene. This sequence joins TRBV24-1 and TRBJ2-1; 7 nucleotides agree with TRBD2. CDR1 and CDR2 from the germline V gene are KGHDR and SFDVKD. Germline trimming cut 4 bases from V and 6 bases from J; bases unmatched to any gene: 8. The CDR3 covers 15 residues. This chain's CDR3 is CATSDPSGKGNEQFF. The DNA read from the CDR3 is TGTGCCACCAGTGACCCCAGCGGGAAGGGCAATGAG.

As concerns this clone: The read gets to within 3 residues of the CDR3 end, and the germline J gene fills in the rest. This chain links TRBV11-2 with TRBJ1-6, with TRBD1 matching 10 bases. From germline, CDR1 is SGHAT and CDR2 FQNNGV. V shed 4 bases and J 7 bases; nucleotides not matched to a gene: 1. The CDR3 covers 14 residues. The CDR3 bases that were read are TGTGCCAGCAGCTCGGGACAGGGGAATTCACCC. Translating gives CASSSGQGNSP. The full-length CDR3 reads as CASSSGQGNSPLHF.

Concerning this clone itself: The read falls 3 residues short of the CDR3 end, and the missing part is taken from the germline J gene. V usage is TRBV20-1 and J usage is TRBJ2-1, with a tentative D call TRBD1 (5 bases). Germline V gene sequence: CDR1 DFQATT, CDR2 SNEGSKA (reference sequence). V lost 7 bases, J lost 6 bases, and 13 bases lay in between. The CDR3 spans 12 residues. CDR3 loop: CSVSGASNEQFF. The sequenced CDR3 bases are TGCAGTGTCTCTGGGGCTAGCAATGAG.